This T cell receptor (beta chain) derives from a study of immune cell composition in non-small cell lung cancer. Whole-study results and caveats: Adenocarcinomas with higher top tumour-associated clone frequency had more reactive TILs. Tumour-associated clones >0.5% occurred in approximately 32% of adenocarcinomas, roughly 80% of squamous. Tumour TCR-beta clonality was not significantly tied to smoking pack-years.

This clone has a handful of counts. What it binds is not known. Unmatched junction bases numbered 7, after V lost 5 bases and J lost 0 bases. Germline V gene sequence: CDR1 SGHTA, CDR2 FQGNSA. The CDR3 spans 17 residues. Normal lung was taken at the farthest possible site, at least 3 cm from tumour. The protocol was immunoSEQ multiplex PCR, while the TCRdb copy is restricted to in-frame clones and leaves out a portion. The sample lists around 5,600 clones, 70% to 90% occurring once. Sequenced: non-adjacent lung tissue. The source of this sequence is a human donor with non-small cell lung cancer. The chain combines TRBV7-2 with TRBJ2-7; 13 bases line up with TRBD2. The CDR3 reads CASSLGLAGQYSYEQYF. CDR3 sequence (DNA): TGTGCCAGCAGCCTGGGACTAGCGGGACAATACTCCTACGAGCAGTACTTC.